Presented here are 20 T cell receptor beta chains from one specimen sequenced in a study of PD-L1 blockade in urothelial cancer. Sequenced by immunoSEQ multiplex PCR; TCRdb stores in-frame clones only, minus some. Of tens of thousands of clones listed, less than 90% are singletons. As to time point: peripheral blood 6 weeks after treatment start. The specimen was PBMCs, collected around atezolizumab (anti-PD-L1) treatment. These receptors originate from a man between 60 and 75 years old with urothelial cancer.

This chain joins TRBV30 and TRBJ2-2, with unresolved D. This CDR3 region has 12 residues. Germline V gene data show CDR1 as GTSNPN and CDR2 as SVGIG (reference sequence). The ends were cut back, 2 bases at V and 6 bases at J, with 7 bases in the middle. The CDR3 here is CAWSFSAGELFF. The CDR3 bases are TGTGCCTGGAGTTTTTCCGCCGGGGAGCTGTTTTTT.

The rearrangement joins TRBV29-1 to TRBJ2-7; weak D call: TRBD1 (6 bases). Trimming pared 1 base from V and 1 base from J, leaving 11 bases between. CDR3 length: 14 amino acids. Germline loops: CDR1 SQVTM, CDR2 ANQGSEA. CDR3 protein: CSVEAQGSSYEQYF. The CDR3 DNA sequence: TGCAGCGTTGAAGCACAGGGTTCGTCCTACGAGCAGTACTTC.

The V call is TRBV19, the J call TRBJ2-4; weak D call: TRBD1 (6 bases). V gave up 3 bases and J gave up 0 bases, with 12 bases separating them. The germline V gene has CDR1 LNHDA and CDR2 SQIVND (reference sequence). The CDR3 extends over 16 amino acids. The CDR3 DNA reads as TGTGCCAGTAGTATCGGGCCAGGGGAAGCCAAAAACATTCAGTACTTC. It codes for CASSIGPGEAKNIQYF.

This clone was counted once. The genes are TRBV2 and TRBJ2-5; 9 bases agree with TRBD2. This CDR3 spans 14 amino acids. Germline V gene data show CDR1 as SNHLY and CDR2 as FYNNEI. The junction had 6 bases not matched to a gene; V was cut back by 5 bases and J by 5 bases. The CDR3 coding sequence is TGTGCCAGCAGTAGGGGACTAGCTCGCGAGACCCAGTACTTC. As protein: CASSRGLARETQYF.

V and J are TRBV2 and TRBJ2-1, with D perhaps matching TRBD2 (6 bases). V dropped 8 bases and J dropped 7 bases, with 21 bases sitting between them. CDR3 size: 15 residues. Germline CDR1 SNHLY, CDR2 FYNNEI. CDR3 sequence (DNA): TGTGCCAGCCTATTTAACCGACTAGACTGGAATGAGCAGTTCTTC. Amino acids: CASLFNRLDWNEQFF. Using reference TRBV2 and TRBJ2-1 for the parts outside the CDR3, the full variable domain is EPEVTQTPSHQVTQMGQEVILRCVPISNHLYFYWYRQILGQKVEFLVSFYNNEISEKSEIFDDQFSVERPDGSNFTLKIRSTKLEDSAMYFCASLFNRLDWNEQFFGPGTRLTVL.

The rearrangement joins TRBV18 to TRBJ2-5; 7 positions match TRBD2. The germline V gene encodes CDR1 KGHSH and CDR2 LQKENI. Germline trimming cut 6 bases from V and 5 bases from J; bases unmatched to any gene: 9. The CDR3 consists of 14 residues. The CDR3 loop reads CASSPSRGGETQYF. The CDR3 DNA is TGTGCCAGCTCTCCCAGTAGGGGAGGGGAGACCCAGTACTTC.

A few counts support this clone. The genes are TRBV21-1 and TRBJ1-1. TRBV21-1 is a pseudogene. The CDR3 consists of 13 residues. The CDR3 bases are TGTGCCAGCAGGAGTCTTGGGAACACTGAAGCTTTCTTT. Its protein product is CASRSLGNTEAFF.

V usage is TRBV7-9 and J usage is TRBJ1-5, with D uncertain. Looked up from germline, CDR1 is SEHNR and CDR2 is FQNEAQ (reference sequence). The germline V and J ends were trimmed by 1 base and 0 bases, with 7 bases remaining between them. CDR3 length: 15 amino acids. The CDR3 nucleotides are TGTGCCAGCAGCTTAGGGGAGAGTAGCAATCAGCCCCAGCATTTT. It codes for CASSLGESSNQPQHF.

The chain has TRBV14 and TRBJ2-1, with 8 bases fitting TRBD2. With 4 bases clipped from V and 9 bases from J, the junction kept 8 bases outside the gene matches. CDR3 size: 14 residues. Per germline, CDR1 SGHDN and CDR2 FVKESK. Here the CDR3 reads CASSLEGSGAEQFF. Here the CDR3 DNA reads TGTGCCAGCAGCCTCGAGGGTAGCGGGGCTGAGCAGTTCTTC.

CDR3 sequence: CASSLTGYGTEAFF. CDR3 coding DNA: TGTGCCAGCAGTTTGACAGGGTACGGGACTGAAGCTTTCTTT. The chain links TRBV27 to TRBJ1-1; TRBD1 aligns across 7 bases. J gave up 5 bases and V 3 bases, and 6 bases lay outside the gene matches. The CDR3 runs to 14 residues. CDR1 MNHEY and CDR2 SMNVEV come from the germline V gene (reference sequence).

This clone appeared once. The chain carries TRBV7-9 and TRBJ1-4; 7 nucleotides agree with TRBD1. V lost 5 bases, J lost 8 bases, and 11 bases stayed unmatched. The CDR3 contains 15 residues. CDR1 and CDR2 from the germline V gene are SEHNR and FQNEAQ (reference sequence). The CDR3 DNA follows: TGTGCCAGCAGCGGGACAGACAGGGTCGGCGAAAAACTGTTTTTT. Translation: CASSGTDRVGEKLFF.

This CDR3 is CATSRAGGASNTEAFF. The DNA of the CDR3 is TGTGCCACCAGCAGAGCGGGGGGAGCGTCGAACACTGAAGCTTTCTTT. The chain carries TRBV15 and TRBJ1-1; tentative D call: TRBD1 (5 bases). CDR1 is LNHNV and CDR2 is YYDKDF in the germline V gene (reference sequence). V shed 1 base and J shed 1 base, with 13 bases lying between them. The CDR3 is made up of 16 amino acids.

This clone has just one count. V and J are TRBV7-6 and TRBJ2-5, with D maybe TRBD2 (5 bases). The CDR3 is 14 residues long. Trimming left V 3 bases short and J 1 base short, with 9 bases between. Germline CDR1 SGHVS, CDR2 FNYEAQ. Here the CDR3 reads CASSFSGFQETQYF. Here the CDR3 DNA reads TGTGCCAGCAGCTTTTCGGGATTCCAAGAGACCCAGTACTTC.

The rearrangement links TRBV5-1 to TRBJ1-3; no clear D gene. Germline loops: CDR1 SGHRS, CDR2 YFSETQ. The V gene lost 0 bases and the J gene lost 2 bases, with 12 bases spanning the gap. The length of the CDR3 is 16 residues. Here the CDR3 DNA reads TGCGCCAGCAGCTTGGAACAGCTCCTTACTGGAAACACCATATATTTT. Amino acid sequence: CASSLEQLLTGNTIYF. Full variable domain (remainder filled in from reference TRBV5-1 and TRBJ1-3): KAGVTQTPRYLIKTRGQQVTLSCSPISGHRSVSWYQQTPGQGLQFLFEYFSETQRNKGNFPGRFSGRQFSNSRSEMNVSTLELGDSALYLCASSLEQLLTGNTIYFGEGSWLTVV.

The V call is TRBV5-8, the J call TRBJ1-1; 7 nucleotides align to TRBD1. The ends lost 1 base at V and 8 bases at J; junction bases unmatched: 2. Germline V gene lookup returns CDR1 SGHTS and CDR2 YDEGEE. The CDR3 is 12 residues long. In DNA, the CDR3 is TGTGCCAGCAGCTTGTACAGGGGCGAAGCTTTCTTT. It encodes CASSLYRGEAFF.

The chain joins TRBV2 to TRBJ2-3; 13 bases line up with TRBD2. Germline CDR1 and CDR2: SNHLY and FYNNEI. V gave up 4 bases and J gave up 4 bases; unmatched junction bases: 2. The CDR3 length is 15 residues. The CDR3, as DNA: TGTGCCAGCAGTGGGACTAGCGGGAGCCCAGATACGCAGTATTTT. It yields the protein CASSGTSGSPDTQYF.

The V call is TRBV4-1, the J call TRBJ1-1; tentatively, D is TRBD1 (6 bases). In germline, CDR1 is MGHRA, CDR2 YSYEKL. The CDR3 extends over 14 amino acids. V lost 8 bases to trimming and J lost 1 base, with 14 bases between them. The CDR3 DNA reads TGCGCCAGCTCCCCACCGGACAGGAACACTGAAGCTTTCTTT. It is translated as CASSPPDRNTEAFF.

In its sample, this clone was seen a few times. The V gene is TRBV5-4, the J gene TRBJ2-2; 9 nucleotides line up with TRBD2. CDR3 length: 17 residues. Germline V gene lookup returns CDR1 SGHNT and CDR2 YYREEE (reference sequence). V trimming: 1 base; J trimming: 5 bases; junction bases outside the gene matches: 9. The CDR3 DNA is TGTGCCAGCAGCTTGCCCCGGGCGGGAGGGTCGACCGGGGAGCTGTTTTTT. Amino acids: CASSLPRAGGSTGELFF.

The gene calls are TRBV5-4 and TRBJ2-1; TRBD1 aligns across 8 bases. From germline, CDR1 is SGHNT and CDR2 YYREEE (reference sequence). The CDR3 covers 15 residues. V lost 3 bases, J lost 7 bases, and 9 bases stayed unmatched. Written as DNA, the CDR3 is TGTGCCAGCAGCTCGGCGACAGGGGCGGATAATGAGCAGTTCTTC. This gives the protein CASSSATGADNEQFF. Full variable domain (remainder filled in from reference TRBV5-4 and TRBJ2-1): ETGVTQSPTHLIKTRGQQVTLRCSSQSGHNTVSWYQQALGQGPQFIFQYYREEENGRGNFPPRFSGLQFPNYSSELNVNALELDDSALYLCASSSATGADNEQFFGPGTRLTVL.

V is TRBV30 and J is TRBJ2-3; 11 bases are shared with TRBD2. The CDR3 contains 17 residues. Per the germline V gene, CDR1 is GTSNPN and CDR2 is SVGIG (reference sequence). The J segment lost 5 bases and the V segment lost 8 bases, leaving 18 bases of the junction unmatched. CDR3 sequence (DNA): TGTGCCGGGGAGACCCCCAGTGCACTAGCGGGGGTAGATACGCAGTATTTT. Its protein is CAGETPSALAGVDTQYF.